This TCR beta chain appears in the sequencing data of a study of shared clonotypes between healthy human individuals. Findings of the study overall: Memory subsets had estimated richness that was generally smaller than that of naive subsets.

The V gene's germline CDR1 is KGHSH and CDR2 LQKENI. Deletions cut 2 bases from V and 2 bases from J, with 9 bases between. This CDR3 is built from 14 residues. Repertoires were generated with immunoSEQ multiplex PCR, while TCRdb's copy carries only in-frame clones and drops some. The sample has approximately 2.1 million clones; about 92% are singletons. This clone was recorded once. What it binds is unknown. Other DNA sequences from this sample encode an identical CDR3 as well. It was into CD45RA+ naive and CD45RA-negative memory subsets that the CD4+ cells were split. Sequencing was done on a sample of naive CD4+ T cells from PBMCs. As to subset: CD45RA+ positively selected. The clonotype originates from a man aged 18 to 30 in good health. Some clones in this sample may be carry-over from other donors' samples. The chain links TRBV18 to TRBJ1-2, with D possibly being TRBD1 (5 bases). The CDR3 coding sequence is TGTGCCAGCTCACCATTAGGGGACAACTATGGCTACACCTTC. Translated: CASSPLGDNYGYTF.